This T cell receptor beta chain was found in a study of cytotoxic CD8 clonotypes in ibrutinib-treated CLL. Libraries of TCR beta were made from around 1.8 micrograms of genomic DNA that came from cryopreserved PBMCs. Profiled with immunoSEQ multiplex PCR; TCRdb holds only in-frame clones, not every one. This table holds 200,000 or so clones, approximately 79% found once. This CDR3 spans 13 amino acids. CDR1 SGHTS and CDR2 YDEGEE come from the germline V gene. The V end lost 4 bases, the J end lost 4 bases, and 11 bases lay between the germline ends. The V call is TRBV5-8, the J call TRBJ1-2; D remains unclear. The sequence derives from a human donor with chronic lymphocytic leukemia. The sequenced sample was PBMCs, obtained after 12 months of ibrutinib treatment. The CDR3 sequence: CASSKTNPYGYTF. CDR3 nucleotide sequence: TGTGCCAGCAGCAAGACAAACCCCTATGGCTACACCTTC.